The T cell receptor (beta chain) described here comes from a study of neurological immune-mediated disorders. With 10-nucleotide random UMIs, 5'RACE was used to make the cDNA. Via MiXCR, TCRdb re-called the 5' RACE reads, giving one row per CDR3 protein. The sample comprises approximately 40,000 distinct CDR3 sequences, about 12% of which are singletons, and roughly 1.3% rests with the top ten. Study-level points and caveats: No sharing of CDR3 amino acid sequences was observed among expanded clones across subjects, suggesting private repertoires in all groups.

This clonotype appeared many times. Its matching antigen is unknown. The unsorted libraries were prepared from 2 million PBMCs (stored at -80 C). Germline values: CDR1 ENHRY, CDR2 SYGVKD. Trimming at V came to 10 bases and at J to 3 bases, leaving 4 bases not matched to a gene. This CDR3 is built from 13 residues. The chain has TRBV10-3 and TRBJ2-1; 9 bases agree with TRBD2. Input material: PBMCs. The sequence was obtained from a female donor in good health. The CDR3 region has the DNA TGTGCCAGTAGCGGGGGCGGCTACAATGAGCAGTTCTTC. Translating it yields CASSGGGYNEQFF.